This T cell receptor (beta chain) was retrieved from a study of cytomegalovirus exposure and HLA in healthy donors. The V and J ends lost 3 bases and 4 bases, in that order; junction bases with no gene match: 10. This CDR3 has 15 amino acids. Germline-derived CDR1 and CDR2 are GTSNPN and SVGIG (reference sequence). TCRdb's copy holds only in-frame clones and misses some; the assay was immunoSEQ multiplex PCR. This sample has roughly 150,000 clones, with approximately 84% found just once. Material for sequencing was PBMCs. The rearrangement links TRBV30 to TRBJ2-7, with 9 bases lining up with TRBD1. This TCR was sampled from a young man in good health and CMV-seropositive. CDR3 sequence (DNA): TGTGCCTGGAGGGACACGACAGGGGGGAGGTACGAGCAGTACTTC. It specifies CAWRDTTGGRYEQYF.